One and the same sample provided the 10 T cell receptor beta chains below, sequenced in a study of blood T cell repertoires in COVID-19. TCRdb's copy holds only in-frame clones and misses some; the assay was immunoSEQ multiplex PCR. The profile covers 350,000 to 450,000 clones, with around nine tenths appearing a single time and approximately 1.5% taken by the ten largest. Sequencing input: PBMCs or T cells enriched from blood (not recorded which). The receptors derive from a woman younger than 35 who had been exposed to COVID-19.

This clone was seen only a few times. V and J are TRBV4-2 and TRBJ2-7, with 7 bases that match TRBD1. V lost 0 bases to trimming and J lost 3 bases; unmatched junction nucleotides: 11. This CDR3 region has 17 residues. The V gene's germline CDR1 is LGHNA and CDR2 YNFKEQ. CDR3 loop: CASSQDPAGTVYYEQYF. In DNA form, the CDR3 reads TGTGCCAGCAGCCAAGATCCGGCCGGGACAGTATACTACGAGCAGTACTTC.

J is TRBJ1-1 and V is TRBV13; TRBD1 might be the D (5 bases). There are 14 residues in the CDR3. Germline lookup yields CDR1 PRHDT and CDR2 FYEKMQ (reference sequence). Trimming left V 4 bases short and J 1 base short, with 10 bases between. The CDR3 sequence: CASSSPDRNTEAFF. In DNA form, the CDR3 reads TGTGCCAGCAGCTCGCCCGACAGGAACACTGAAGCTTTCTTT. Full variable domain (outside the CDR3, taken from reference TRBV13 and TRBJ1-1): AAGVIQSPRHLIKEKRETATLKCYPIPRHDTVYWYQQGPGQDPQFLISFYEKMQSDKGSIPDRFSAQQFSDYHSELNMSSLELGDSALYFCASSSPDRNTEAFFGQGTRLTVV.

The chain employs TRBV10-1 and TRBJ1-1; maybe TRBD1 (5 bases). Germline V gene data show CDR1 as WNHNN and CDR2 as SYGVQD (reference sequence). The CDR3 covers 13 residues. The V end lost 4 bases, the J end lost 1 base, and 7 bases lay between the germline ends. This CDR3 reads CASSGQGNTEAFF. CDR3 bases: TGCGCCAGCAGTGGCCAGGGGAACACTGAAGCTTTCTTT.

This clone came up once. This rearrangement joins TRBV27 to TRBJ2-5; tentative D call: TRBD1 (5 bases). In germline, CDR1 is MNHEY, CDR2 SMNVEV (reference sequence). The CDR3 runs 16 residues. Trimming pared 0 bases from V and 4 bases from J, leaving 15 bases between. Written as DNA, the CDR3 is TGTGCCAGCAGTTTATCGTTAGGGGCCCACCCAGAGACCCAGTACTTC. It specifies CASSLSLGAHPETQYF.

The chain combines TRBV27 with TRBJ2-7, with D perhaps TRBD1 (6 bases). V was pared by 4 bases and J by 4 bases, with 20 bases between. Germline V gene data show CDR1 as MNHEY and CDR2 as SMNVEV (reference sequence). CDR3 length: 16 residues. The chain's CDR3 is CASSSHQQGARYEQYF. In DNA form, the CDR3 reads TGTGCCAGCAGTTCCCACCAACAGGGTGCGCGATACGAGCAGTACTTC.

The gene calls are TRBV10-3 and TRBJ2-5; tentative D call: TRBD1 (5 bases). The CDR3 covers 16 residues. Germline CDR1 reads ENHRY; CDR2 reads SYGVKD. Trimming shortened V by 4 bases and J by 4 bases, and 19 bases separated the two germline ends. In nucleotides, the CDR3 is TGTGCCATCAGTGCCCCACTCACAGGTTCACGAGAGACCCAGTACTTC. As protein: CAISAPLTGSRETQYF.

J is TRBJ1-6 and V is TRBV6-7; TRBD1 is a possible D gene (6 bases). TRBV6-7 counts as an open reading frame of uncertain function. The CDR3 loop spans 15 amino acids. V was clipped by 2 bases and J by 2 bases, with 7 bases between them. The CDR3 nucleotides read TGTGCCAGCAGTTACGGGGGCCCCTATAATTCACCCCTCCACTTT. Translation gives CASSYGGPYNSPLHF.

This chain uses TRBV2 with TRBJ1-1; 9 bases align to TRBD1. CDR3 length: 14 residues. Germline V lookup: CDR1 SNHLY, CDR2 FYNNEI. Trimming took 1 base from V and 4 from J; bases not matched to a gene: 1. The CDR3: CASSEETGGTEAFF. CDR3 nucleotide sequence: TGTGCCAGCAGTGAAGAGACAGGGGGCACTGAAGCTTTCTTT.

The chain joins TRBV3-1 (or the pseudogene TRBV3-2) to TRBJ2-2; D is undetermined. The CDR3 is made up of 14 amino acids. V lost 3 bases and J lost 6, with 11 bases in between. The germline gives CDR1 LGHDT, CDR2 YNNKEL (reference sequence). CDR3: CASSHGVVAGELFF. The CDR3 bases are TGTGCCAGCAGCCACGGAGTGGTAGCCGGGGAGCTGTTTTTT.

The chain combines TRBV6-5 with TRBJ1-4; no firm D call. The CDR3 covers 16 residues. The germline gives CDR1 MNHEY, CDR2 SVGAGI. The germline V and J ends were trimmed by 2 bases and 0 bases, with 10 bases remaining between them. The CDR3 loop is CASSYPGRTTNEKLFF. In nucleotides, the CDR3 is TGTGCCAGCAGTTACCCCGGGAGAACAACTAATGAAAAACTGTTTTTT.